This entry lists 9 T cell receptor beta chains sequenced from one sample in a study of cytomegalovirus exposure and HLA in healthy donors. PCR used 60 Vbeta primers and 13 Jbeta primers. TCRdb keeps only in-frame clones here, not all; method: immunoSEQ multiplex PCR. The sample yields some 74,000 clones, about 78% seen once. The sequenced sample was PBMCs. The receptors were gathered from a male donor in good health and CMV-seronegative.

The gene calls are TRBV30 and TRBJ2-7; 9 bases line up with TRBD1. The germline gives CDR1 GTSNPN, CDR2 SVGIG (reference sequence). This CDR3 has 14 residues. Germline trimming cut 0 bases from V and 4 bases from J; bases unmatched to any gene: 4. CDR3 in amino acids: CAWSVGTGIYEQYF. The CDR3 nucleotides are TGTGCCTGGAGTGTAGGGACAGGGATTTACGAGCAGTACTTC.

The V and J genes are TRBV29-1 and TRBJ2-7; D is undetermined. The CDR3 length is 12 residues. The V and J ends lost 6 bases and 5 bases respectively, with 14 bases between them. Germline CDR1 SQVTM, CDR2 ANQGSEA. CDR3 sequence reads: CSVGTGWDEQYF. The CDR3 nucleotides read TGCAGCGTGGGTACGGGTTGGGACGAGCAGTACTTC.

The V and J genes are TRBV28 and TRBJ1-4, with D tentatively TRBD1 (5 bases). The V and J ends lost 6 bases and 5 bases respectively, with 13 bases between them. The CDR3 spans 14 residues. Germline-derived CDR1 and CDR2 are MDHEN and SYDVKM. CDR3 region: CASRAPGFNEKLFF. For the CDR3, the DNA is TGTGCCAGCAGAGCTCCAGGGTTCAATGAAAAACTGTTTTTT. The full variable domain, with the rest looked up from reference TRBV28 and TRBJ1-4, is DVKVTQSSRYLVKRTGEKVFLECVQDMDHENMFWYRQDPGLGLRLIYFSYDVKMKEKGDIPEGYSVSREKKERFSLILESASTNQTSMYLCASRAPGFNEKLFFGSGTQLSVL.

A remark on this clone: One end of the junction varies from germline; a read error may be responsible. The gene calls are TRBV6-1 and TRBJ2-1; possibly TRBD2 for D (5 bases). Germline assignment: CDR1 MNHNS and CDR2 SASEGT. The CDR3 spans 13 residues. The CDR3 sequence is CASRGSSYNEQLF. In nucleotides, the CDR3 is TGTGCCAGCAGAGGGAGCTCCTACAATGAGCAGCTCTTC.

The chain joins TRBV7-2 to TRBJ2-2; 9 bases match TRBD2. The length of the CDR3 is 20 residues. The J segment lost 3 bases and the V segment lost 0 bases, leaving 14 bases of the junction unmatched. CDR1 SGHTA and CDR2 FQGNSA come from the germline V gene. The CDR3 nucleotides are TGTGCCAGCAGCTTAGCGCTTTCGGTCAGAGTAGCGGGAGACACCGGGGAGCTGTTTTTT. Translating it yields CASSLALSVRVAGDTGELFF.

This sequence joins TRBV28 and TRBJ2-1; D unclear. The V gene's germline CDR1 is MDHEN and CDR2 SYDVKM. The CDR3 contains 10 residues. V lost 6 bases and J 5 bases, leaving 2 bases between the germline ends. CDR3 DNA: TGTGCCAGCAGCGACAATGAGCAGTTCTTC. Its translation: CASSDNEQFF. Supplemented by reference TRBV28 and TRBJ2-1, the full variable domain reads DVKVTQSSRYLVKRTGEKVFLECVQDMDHENMFWYRQDPGLGLRLIYFSYDVKMKEKGDIPEGYSVSREKKERFSLILESASTNQTSMYLCASSDNEQFFGPGTRLTVL.

This clone was found a few times. This chain uses TRBV27 with TRBJ2-7; the match to TRBD2 covers 9 bases. The V and J ends lost 5 bases and 0 bases, in that order; junction bases with no gene match: 5. The CDR3 has 15 amino acids. Looked up from germline, CDR1 is MNHEY and CDR2 is SMNVEV (reference sequence). The CDR3 loop is CASSVSGGYSYEQYF. DNA for the CDR3: TGTGCCAGCAGTGTTAGCGGGGGCTACTCCTACGAGCAGTACTTC.

This rearrangement joins TRBV18 to TRBJ2-3; 8 nucleotides line up with TRBD2. With 2 bases clipped from V and 0 bases from J, the junction kept 4 bases outside the gene matches. This CDR3 region has 16 residues. The germline V gene encodes CDR1 KGHSH and CDR2 LQKENI. The CDR3 here is CASSPRTSRSTDTQYF. CDR3 coding DNA: TGTGCCAGCTCACCAAGGACTAGCAGGAGCACAGATACGCAGTATTTT.

The chain couples TRBV4-1 to TRBJ2-7; the match to TRBD1 covers 9 bases. The CDR3 consists of 15 residues. V shed 2 bases, J shed 5 bases, and the junction held 7 bases outside the gene matches. Germline values: CDR1 MGHRA, CDR2 YSYEKL. The CDR3 DNA is TGCGCCAGCAGCCAAACCACAGGGGGCAACGACGAGCAGTACTTC. This codes for CASSQTTGGNDEQYF.